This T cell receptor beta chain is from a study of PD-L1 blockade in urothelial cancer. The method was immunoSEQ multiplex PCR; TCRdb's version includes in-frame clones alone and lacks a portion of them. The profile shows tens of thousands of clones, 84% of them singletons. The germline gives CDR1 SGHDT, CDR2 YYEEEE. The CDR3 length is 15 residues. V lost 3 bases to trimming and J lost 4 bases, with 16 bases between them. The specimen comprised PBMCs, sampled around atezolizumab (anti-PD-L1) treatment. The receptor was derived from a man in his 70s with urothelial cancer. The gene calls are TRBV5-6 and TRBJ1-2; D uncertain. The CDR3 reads CASSYGEGRSYGYTF. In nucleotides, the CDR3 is TGTGCCAGCAGCTACGGGGAGGGTCGTTCCTATGGCTACACCTTC.